These 19 T cell receptor beta chains were all obtained from the same sample, sequenced in a study of blood T cell repertoires in COVID-19. The repertoire was sequenced with immunoSEQ multiplex PCR; TCRdb's copy has only in-frame clones and lacks some. The sample contains 75,000 to 95,000 clones, around 85% of which appear only once. The sequenced sample consisted of peripheral blood. The source is a man between 60 and 75 years old with acute or convalescent COVID-19.

The chain couples TRBV25-1 to TRBJ2-7; 9 bases align to TRBD1. V dropped 4 bases and J dropped 3; count of bases not matched to a gene: 13. The CDR3 consists of 17 residues. From germline, CDR1 is MGHDK and CDR2 SYGVNS. CDR3 coding DNA: TGTGCCAGCAGTGCAAGAGTCGGGACAGGGACCTTCTACGAGCAGTACTTC. Amino acid sequence: CASSARVGTGTFYEQYF.

The chain couples TRBV3-1 (or the pseudogene TRBV3-2) to TRBJ2-5, with TRBD2 as a possible D gene (6 bases). Germline V gene data show CDR1 as LGHDT and CDR2 as YNNKEL (reference sequence). V lost 1 base, J lost 5 bases, and 14 bases lay in between. The CDR3 is made up of 15 amino acids. CDR3 sequence (DNA): TGTGCCAGCAGCCAAGCCGCCGGGGGTCCGGAGACCCAGTACTTC. Protein product: CASSQAAGGPETQYF.

This clone was counted a few times. V and J are TRBV5-1 and TRBJ1-1, with a possible D match to TRBD1 (6 bases). The CDR3 sequence is 17 residues long. V lost 3 bases, J lost 0 bases, and 18 bases lay in between. CDR1 and CDR2 (germline): SGHRS, YFSETQ. The CDR3: CASSSDESTGVNTEAFF. For the CDR3, the DNA is TGCGCCAGCAGCTCCGACGAATCGACAGGTGTGAACACTGAAGCTTTCTTT.

The gene calls are TRBV5-1 and TRBJ1-6; 7 bases are shared with TRBD1. J gave up 9 bases and V 4 bases, and 7 bases lay outside the gene matches. The V gene's germline CDR1 is SGHRS and CDR2 YFSETQ. The CDR3 has 14 amino acids. CDR3 in DNA: TGCGCCAGCAGCCCTGGGACAGTTGGTTCACCCCTCCACTTT. It yields the protein CASSPGTVGSPLHF.

The chain is built from TRBV6-5 and TRBJ2-7; TRBD2 agrees at 10 bases. The length of the CDR3 is 15 residues. The V segment lost 6 bases and the J segment 6 bases; nucleotides outside the gene matches: 11. Germline assignment: CDR1 MNHEY and CDR2 SVGAGI. The CDR3 sequence: CASSQSGGARSEQYF. The CDR3 nucleotides are TGTGCCAGCAGCCAGAGCGGGGGGGCGCGTAGCGAGCAGTACTTC.

The chain couples TRBV30 to TRBJ1-3; TRBD1 matches at 7 bases. CDR1 and CDR2 from the germline V gene are GTSNPN and SVGIG (reference sequence). With V trimmed by 4 bases and J by 0 bases, 12 bases remained unmatched. This CDR3 spans 17 amino acids. CDR3 protein: CAWIPRGGQTSGNTIYF. The DNA of the CDR3 is TGTGCCTGGATCCCAAGAGGGGGACAGACCTCTGGAAACACCATATATTTT. The full variable domain, its missing parts supplied by reference TRBV30 and TRBJ1-3, is SQTIHQWPATLVQPVGSPLSLECTVEGTSNPNLYWYRQAAGRGLQLLFYSVGIGQISSEVPQNLSASRPQDRQFILSSKKLLLSDSGFYLCAWIPRGGQTSGNTIYFGEGSWLTVV.

The chain employs TRBV25-1 and TRBJ1-4, with 7 bases lining up with TRBD1. V shed 2 bases, J shed 3 bases, and the junction held 3 bases outside the gene matches. Germline assignment: CDR1 MGHDK and CDR2 SYGVNS. CDR3 size: 15 residues. CDR3: CASSEQGVANEKLFF. CDR3 sequence (DNA): TGTGCCAGCAGTGAACAGGGGGTGGCTAATGAAAAACTGTTTTTT.

This chain connects TRBV5-6 to TRBJ2-7; a weak D match, TRBD2 (5 bases). Germline V gene data show CDR1 as SGHDT and CDR2 as YYEEEE. The CDR3 extends over 12 amino acids. The V end lost 6 bases, the J end lost 1 base, and 8 bases lay between the germline ends. The CDR3 DNA is TGTGCCAGCACACGGGAATCCTACGAGCAGTACTTC. Amino acids: CASTRESYEQYF.

This clone was seen a single time. The V call is TRBV27, the J call TRBJ1-1; D might be TRBD1 (5 bases). This CDR3 is built from 15 residues. Germline CDR1 is MNHEY and CDR2 is SMNVEV (reference sequence). The V end was cut by 0 bases, the J end by 1 base, with 9 bases between. This CDR3 reads CASSLSGVGNTEAFF. The CDR3 DNA sequence: TGTGCCAGCAGTTTATCAGGGGTCGGGAACACTGAAGCTTTCTTT.

The J gene is TRBJ1-1, the V gene TRBV30; TRBD1 agrees at 7 bases. CDR3 length: 17 residues. In germline, CDR1 is GTSNPN, CDR2 SVGIG (reference sequence). V dropped 2 bases and J dropped 0; count of bases not matched to a gene: 12. In DNA form, the CDR3 reads TGTGCCTGGAGTAGAGACAGGGTAAGCTCCATGAACACTGAAGCTTTCTTT. This encodes CAWSRDRVSSMNTEAFF.

The chain joins TRBV12-3 or TRBV12-4 to TRBJ2-7; D unresolved. V was cut by 2 bases and J by 3 bases, with 8 bases left in between. The CDR3 spans 13 residues. This CDR3 is CASSLKAYYEQYF. CDR3 in DNA: TGTGCCAGCAGTTTAAAAGCTTACTACGAGCAGTACTTC.

The rearrangement joins TRBV6-5 to TRBJ2-7; D perhaps matches TRBD1 (6 bases). Between the trimmed V and J ends, which lost 6 bases and 4 bases, there was a span of 13 bases. Germline V gives CDR1 MNHEY, CDR2 SVGAGI. The CDR3 has 13 residues. In DNA form, the CDR3 reads TGTGCCAGCAGGAACGGACAGCTATACGAGCAGTACTTC. Its protein product is CASRNGQLYEQYF.

The V and J genes are TRBV7-8 and TRBJ1-1, with a possible D match to TRBD1 (6 bases). There are 15 residues in the CDR3. CDR1 and CDR2 from the germline V gene are SGHVS and FQNEAQ. V shed 1 base and J shed 4 bases, with 13 bases lying between them. The CDR3 DNA follows: TGTGCCAGCAGCTTAGATTACAGGGCTAGCACTGAAGCTTTCTTT. Its protein product is CASSLDYRASTEAFF.

This chain uses TRBV4-3 with TRBJ1-4; D is unresolved. The germline V and J ends were trimmed by 3 bases and 7 bases, with 18 bases remaining between them. The CDR3 runs 16 residues. Germline CDR1 and CDR2: LGHNA and YSLEER. This chain's CDR3 is CASSHSLRARREKLFF. DNA for the CDR3: TGCGCCAGCAGCCATTCACTGCGGGCGAGGCGTGAAAAACTGTTTTTT.

The chain employs TRBV12-5 and TRBJ2-3, with 8 nucleotides matching TRBD1. V lost 1 base, J lost 2 bases, and 5 bases stayed unmatched. The V gene's germline CDR1 is LGHNT and CDR2 FRNRAP. The CDR3 extends over 16 amino acids. CDR3 residues: CASGLARTGITDTQYF. In DNA form, the CDR3 reads TGTGCTAGTGGTTTGGCCCGGACAGGGATCACAGATACGCAGTATTTT.

The chain couples TRBV5-5 to TRBJ1-3, with TRBD1 identical over 9 bases. V was clipped by 4 bases and J by 1 base; unmatched bases: 3. There are 15 residues in the CDR3. Germline V lookup: CDR1 SGHKS, CDR2 YYEKEE (reference sequence). CDR3 protein: CASSEDRGSGNTIYF. CDR3 nucleotide sequence: TGTGCCAGCAGCGAGGACAGGGGATCTGGAAACACCATATATTTT.

The chain links TRBV19 to TRBJ1-1; tentatively, D is TRBD1 (5 bases). Germline lookup yields CDR1 LNHDA and CDR2 SQIVND (reference sequence). The V and J ends lost 8 bases and 3 bases respectively, with 13 bases between them. The CDR3 is 13 residues long. In nucleotides, the CDR3 is TGTGCCAGTTCCAGGGAGGATCACACTGAAGCTTTCTTT. Its translation: CASSREDHTEAFF.

In this sample, this clone turned up a few times. The chain uses TRBV4-2 and TRBJ2-1; no clear D. CDR3 length: 14 amino acids. V shed 1 base and J shed 5 bases, with 9 bases lying between them. Germline CDR1 reads LGHNA; CDR2 reads YNFKEQ. The CDR3 DNA follows: TGTGCCAGCAGCCAAGTTTCCCCGGACAATGAGCAGTTCTTC. This codes for CASSQVSPDNEQFF.

This clone was observed once. The chain is built from TRBV6-5 and TRBJ1-2; 8 bases agree with TRBD1. Germline CDR1 is MNHEY and CDR2 is SVGAGI. The CDR3 has 13 amino acids. Trimming cost V 6 bases and J 8 bases; bases outside gene matches: 8. CDR3 amino acids: CASSSAGGSGYTF. As DNA, the CDR3 is TGTGCCAGCAGCTCCGCAGGGGGCTCGGGCTACACCTTC.